Detailed here is one TCR beta chain. Antigen: not known. These data are taken from a study of a mutant IDH1 vaccine in newly diagnosed glioma. Whole-study context: Sex distribution of treated patients was around 62% male and roughly 40% female; mean age was around 42 years. Week 35 was safety follow-up visit V12; week 47 was end-of-study visit V13.

Time point of the sample: week 47, end of study. It was 300 ug of mutant IDH1 20-mer peptide that made up each vaccine dose, given with topical imiquimod. The protocol was immunoSEQ multiplex PCR, while the TCRdb copy is restricted to in-frame clones and leaves out a portion. Of fewer than 40,000 clones listed, more than 80% are singletons. In germline, CDR1 is WNHNN, CDR2 SYGVQD (reference sequence). Trimming removed 3 bases from V and 1 base from J, with 4 bases in between. The CDR3 has 14 residues. This clonotype was obtained from a woman in her forties with glioma. Here the sequenced sample was PBMCs, taken from a glioma patient whose treatment included an IDH1 peptide vaccine. The chain uses TRBV10-1 and TRBJ2-6; D gene ambiguous. The CDR3 region is CASSDQSGANVLTF. DNA of the CDR3: TGCGCCAGCAGTGACCAATCTGGGGCCAACGTCCTGACTTTC.